A selection of T cell receptor beta chains follows, all from one sample in a study of CD8+ T cells in alopecia areata. Measured with immunoSEQ multiplex PCR; TCRdb has only the in-frame clones, and not every one. This sample has 110,000 to 150,000 clones, with roughly 52% found just once. This specimen was CD8+ T cells sorted from blood, taken at week 4, from a patient treated with tofacitinib. The receptors stem from a human donor with alopecia areata. The CDR3 runs from the conserved cysteine through the conserved F or W. The order of the fields is CDR3 DNA, CDR3 protein, V gene, J gene, D gene, clone size. A D gene is named only where the DNA matches it firmly. A clone size is listed for some rows: how often the clone was seen (once, few, many), or a class if it is expanded.

CDR3nt: TGTGCCACCAGCAGAGATCTGACAGAGGGGACTCGGCAGCCCCAGCATTTT
CDR3aa: CATSRDLTEGTRQPQHF
v_gene: TRBV15
j_gene: TRBJ1-5
d_gene: .
abundance: .

CDR3nt: TGTGCCAGCAGCTTGCTCAGGGGGGACGGCTCCTACGAGCAGTACTTC
CDR3aa: CASSLLRGDGSYEQYF
v_gene: TRBV5-4
j_gene: TRBJ2-7
d_gene: .
abundance: .

CDR3nt: TGTGCCTGGAGTTACGGGGGGGCTGGCTACACCTTC
CDR3aa: CAWSYGGAGYTF
v_gene: TRBV30
j_gene: TRBJ1-2
d_gene: .
abundance: .

CDR3nt: TGTGCCTGGAGTGTATCGGGGGCTGAGACCCAGTACTTC
CDR3aa: CAWSVSGAETQYF
v_gene: TRBV30
j_gene: TRBJ2-5
d_gene: .
abundance: few

CDR3nt: TGTGCCAGCAGTTCCCAGACCCGGTACAATGAGCAGTTCTTC
CDR3aa: CASSSQTRYNEQFF
v_gene: TRBV27
j_gene: TRBJ2-1
d_gene: .
abundance: few

CDR3nt: TGTGCCAGCAGCATGACAGGTAGCAATCAGCCCCAGCATTTT
CDR3aa: CASSMTGSNQPQHF
v_gene: TRBV27
j_gene: TRBJ1-5
d_gene: .
abundance: once

CDR3nt: TGTGCCAGCAGTTACGTTGAGGTCCAGTACTTC
CDR3aa: CASSYVEVQYF
v_gene: TRBV6-6
j_gene: TRBJ2-5
d_gene: .
abundance: .

CDR3nt: TGTGCCAGCAGCCCCCGCTCAGCCCGAAATGAAAAACTGTTTTTT
CDR3aa: CASSPRSARNEKLFF
v_gene: TRBV9
j_gene: TRBJ1-4
d_gene: .
abundance: .

CDR3nt: TGTGCCAGCACCGACCGGGAGACCACCGGGGAGCTGTTTTTT
CDR3aa: CASTDRETTGELFF
v_gene: TRBV9
j_gene: TRBJ2-2
d_gene: .
abundance: .

CDR3nt: TGTGCCAGCACCTTTCAGAGGGCCGGGGAGCTGTTTTTT
CDR3aa: CASTFQRAGELFF
v_gene: TRBV7-2
j_gene: TRBJ2-2
d_gene: .
abundance: .

CDR3nt: TGTGCCAGCAGCTTGGGACCCAATAGGGGGTTTGAGGCCCAGTACTTC
CDR3aa: CASSLGPNRGFEAQYF
v_gene: TRBV11-2
j_gene: TRBJ2-5
d_gene: .
abundance: few

CDR3nt: TGTGCCAGCAGCAACCGACAGGGCTATGGCTACACCTTC
CDR3aa: CASSNRQGYGYTF
v_gene: TRBV7-8
j_gene: TRBJ1-2
d_gene: TRBD1
abundance: few

CDR3nt: TGTGCCAGCAGCCCCGATAGCGGGGGGGCCTTCGATACGCAGTATTTT
CDR3aa: CASSPDSGGAFDTQYF
v_gene: TRBV11-2
j_gene: TRBJ2-3
d_gene: TRBD2
abundance: .

CDR3nt: TGTGCCAGCAGCTCACTAGCGGGGAACAATGAGCAGTTCTTC
CDR3aa: CASSSLAGNNEQFF
v_gene: TRBV16
j_gene: TRBJ2-1
d_gene: TRBD2
abundance: .

CDR3nt: TGTGCCAGCAGTGGGGACAGGGACGGCTACACCTTC
CDR3aa: CASSGDRDGYTF
v_gene: TRBV25-1
j_gene: TRBJ1-2
d_gene: TRBD1
abundance: .